The 10 T cell receptor beta chains listed next were all sequenced from one sample in a study of OX40 agonist ivuxolimab in advanced cancers. Only in-frame clones appear in the TCRdb table, and some are missing; sequencing was by immunoSEQ multiplex PCR. The sample includes about 31,000 clones, over 75% seen only once; the top ten take 20% to 30%. The sequencing used CD4+ or CD8+ T cells sorted from blood, collected in a trial of the OX40 agonist ivuxolimab. Receptors were obtained from an adult with an advanced solid tumor such as melanoma, head and neck, liver or kidney cancer.

This rearrangement joins TRBV7-9 to TRBJ1-1; no clear D gene. In germline, CDR1 is SEHNR, CDR2 FQNEAQ (reference sequence). The CDR3 sequence is 13 residues long. The ends were cut back, 5 bases at V and 1 base at J, with 8 bases in the middle. CDR3: CASSSTENTEAFF. The CDR3 nucleotides are TGTGCCAGCAGCAGTACAGAGAACACTGAAGCTTTCTTT.

This sequence joins TRBV4-1 and TRBJ2-5, with 12 positions matching TRBD1. Germline trimming cut 4 bases from V and 4 bases from J; bases unmatched to any gene: 7. Germline CDR1 and CDR2: MGHRA and YSYEKL. This CDR3 region has 16 residues. The CDR3 here is CASSLGTGGDLETQYF. CDR3 DNA sequence: TGCGCCAGCAGCCTAGGGACAGGGGGCGATTTAGAGACCCAGTACTTC.

A single count supports this clone. The chain links TRBV5-1 to TRBJ2-1; 12 positions match TRBD2. Unmatched junction bases numbered 11, after V lost 4 bases and J lost 0 bases. Per germline, CDR1 SGHRS and CDR2 YFSETQ. There are 19 residues in the CDR3. CDR3 nucleotides: TGCGCCAGCAGCGCAGGACTAGCGGGAATCGGTAGCTCCTACAATGAGCAGTTCTTC. This sequence encodes CASSAGLAGIGSSYNEQFF.

The chain links TRBV10-2 to TRBJ1-4; TRBD1 aligns across 12 bases. J lost 8 bases, V lost 4 bases, and 5 bases had no gene match. The germline gives CDR1 WSHSY, CDR2 SAAADI. There are 15 residues in the CDR3. CDR3 DNA: TGCGCCAGCAGTGTTAAGGGGACAGGGGGCGAAAAACTGTTTTTT. This codes for CASSVKGTGGEKLFF.

V is TRBV6-6 and J is TRBJ2-7; D is unclear. Germline CDR1 reads MNHNY; CDR2 reads SVGAGI (reference sequence). V gave up 1 base and J gave up 6 bases, with 4 bases separating them. CDR3 length: 11 amino acids. CDR3 sequence: CASSYFREQYF. The CDR3 bases are TGTGCCAGCAGTTACTTCCGCGAGCAGTACTTC.

CDR3 residues: CASTYGGGYEQYF. Written as DNA, the CDR3 is TGTGCCAGCACCTACGGCGGAGGGTACGAGCAGTACTTC. The chain is built from TRBV6-6 and TRBJ2-7; D possibly corresponds to TRBD2 (6 bases). Between the trimmed V and J ends, which lost 7 bases and 4 bases, there was a span of 14 bases. CDR1 MNHNY and CDR2 SVGAGI come from the germline V gene (reference sequence). This CDR3 has 13 amino acids.

This clone was picked up one time. In this CDR3 the conserved last residue, phenylalanine or tryptophan, is missing, so a read error is likely. The chain links TRBV28 to TRBJ1-5, with 7 bases matching TRBD1. Germline lookup yields CDR1 MDHEN and CDR2 SYDVKM. V was pared by 3 bases and J by 6 bases, with 5 bases of the junction left unmatched. The CDR3 totals 14 residues. The CDR3 coding sequence is TGTGCCAGCAGTTTGCAGGGGGGTTCTCAGCCCCAGCATCTT. Its translation is CASSLQGGSQPQHL.

This clone occurred once. The chain combines TRBV6-1 with TRBJ2-5; D is possibly TRBD1 (5 bases). The CDR3 is 15 amino acids. The V end lost 6 bases, the J end lost 1 base, and 15 bases lay between the germline ends. The germline CDR1 and CDR2 sequences are MNHNS and SASEGT. The CDR3 here is CASRRTSRSQETQYF. CDR3 DNA: TGTGCCAGCAGAAGGACATCTAGGTCCCAAGAGACCCAGTACTTC.

Here the CDR3 DNA reads TGTGCCAGCAGCCAAGATTGGCAGAGTGGCTACACCTTC. It translates to CASSQDWQSGYTF. The chain uses TRBV4-2 and TRBJ1-2; D ambiguous. Germline CDR1 LGHNA, CDR2 YNFKEQ. The CDR3 has 13 amino acids. Trimming took 0 bases from V and 7 from J, leaving 9 bases between them.

This clone was found a few times. The sample holds other DNA sequences that translate to the same CDR3. The chain combines TRBV28 with TRBJ1-2, with no clear D. Deletions cut 2 bases from V and 7 bases from J, with 8 bases between. The germline CDR1 and CDR2 sequences are MDHEN and SYDVKM. The CDR3 spans 12 residues. CDR3 protein: CASSLRQLGYTF. In nucleotides, the CDR3 is TGTGCCAGCAGTTTACGGCAGCTTGGCTACACCTTC.